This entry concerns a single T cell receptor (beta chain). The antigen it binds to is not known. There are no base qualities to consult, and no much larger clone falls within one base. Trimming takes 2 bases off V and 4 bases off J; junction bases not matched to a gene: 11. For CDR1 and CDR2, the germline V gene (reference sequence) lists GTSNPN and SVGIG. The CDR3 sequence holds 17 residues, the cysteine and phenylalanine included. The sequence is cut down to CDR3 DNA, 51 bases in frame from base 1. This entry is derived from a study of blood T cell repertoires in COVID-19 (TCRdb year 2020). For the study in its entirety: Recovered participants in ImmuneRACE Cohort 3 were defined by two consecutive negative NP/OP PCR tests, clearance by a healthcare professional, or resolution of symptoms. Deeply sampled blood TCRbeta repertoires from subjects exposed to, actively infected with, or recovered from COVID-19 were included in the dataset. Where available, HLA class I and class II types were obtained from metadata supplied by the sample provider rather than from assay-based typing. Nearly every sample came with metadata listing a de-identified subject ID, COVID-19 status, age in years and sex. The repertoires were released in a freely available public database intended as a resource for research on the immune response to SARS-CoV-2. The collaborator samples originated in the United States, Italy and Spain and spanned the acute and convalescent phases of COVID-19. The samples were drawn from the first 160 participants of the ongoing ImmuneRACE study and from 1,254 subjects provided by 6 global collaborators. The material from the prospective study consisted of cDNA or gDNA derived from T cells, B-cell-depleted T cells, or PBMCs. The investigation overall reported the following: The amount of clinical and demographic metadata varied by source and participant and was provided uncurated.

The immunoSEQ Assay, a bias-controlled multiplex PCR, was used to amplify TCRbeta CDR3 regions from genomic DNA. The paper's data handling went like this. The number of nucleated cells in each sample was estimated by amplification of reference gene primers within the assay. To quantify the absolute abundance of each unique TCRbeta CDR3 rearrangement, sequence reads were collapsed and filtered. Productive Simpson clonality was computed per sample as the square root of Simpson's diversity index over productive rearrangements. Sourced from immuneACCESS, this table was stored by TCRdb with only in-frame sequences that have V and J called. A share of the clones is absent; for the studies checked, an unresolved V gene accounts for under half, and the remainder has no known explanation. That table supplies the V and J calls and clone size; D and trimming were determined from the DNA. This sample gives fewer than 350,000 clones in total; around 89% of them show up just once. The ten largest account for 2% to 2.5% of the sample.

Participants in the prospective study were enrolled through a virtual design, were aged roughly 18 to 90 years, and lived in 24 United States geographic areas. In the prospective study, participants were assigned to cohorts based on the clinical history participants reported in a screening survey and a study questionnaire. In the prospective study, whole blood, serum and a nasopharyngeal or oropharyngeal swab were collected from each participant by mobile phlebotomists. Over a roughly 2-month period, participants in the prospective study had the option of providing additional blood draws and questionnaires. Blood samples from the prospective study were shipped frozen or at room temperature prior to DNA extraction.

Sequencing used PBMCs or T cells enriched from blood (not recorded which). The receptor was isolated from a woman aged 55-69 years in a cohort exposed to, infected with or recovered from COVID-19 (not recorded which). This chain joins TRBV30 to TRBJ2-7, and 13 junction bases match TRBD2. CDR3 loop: CAWSIGRTSGSSYEQYF. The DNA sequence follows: TGTGCCTGGAGTATCGGGCGGACTAGCGGGAGCTCTTACGAGCAGTACTTC.